This TCR beta chain was recovered during a study of OX40 agonist ivuxolimab in advanced cancers. A note on the overall study: The costimulatory receptor OX40 (CD134) was targeted by ivuxolimab, a fully human IgG2 agonistic monoclonal antibody. Three dose-escalation patients achieved partial responses, one with hepatocellular carcinoma and two with cutaneous melanoma. Of the roughly 51 patients in dose escalation, about 20 had hepatocellular carcinoma, some 15 had melanoma, 9 had renal cell carcinoma and 9 had head and neck cancer. In the dose-escalation cohort, nearly 85% of patients were male, and the mean age was roughly 60 years with a range of roughly 23 to 79. Peripheral TCRbeta sequencing aimed to test whether ivuxolimab altered TCR sequence diversity and caused clonal T-cell expansion. Intravenous ivuxolimab was administered to patients every 2 weeks at six dose levels: 0.01, 0.1, 0.3, 1.5, 3 and 10 mg/kg. Prior anti-PD-1, anti-PD-L1 or anti-CTLA-4 therapy was permitted, and checkpoint inhibitors had been received by less than 45% of dose-escalation patients. The paper describes the monotherapy dose-escalation part (N of about 50 patients) of the phase I trial of ivuxolimab. The paper as a whole reports these results and caveats: Low levels of normalized T-cell clonal expansion were also shown by some nonresponding patients. At doses of 0.1 to 3.0 mg/kg, clonal expansion of both CD4+ and CD8+ T cells in blood was seen between baseline and week 6. Antigen specificity was not determined for the clonally expanded peripheral T cells. After ivuxolimab, more expanded clones were found on average in CD8+ T cells than in CD4+ T cells. In the 0.1-3.0 mg/kg groups, partial responders had among the lowest normalized peripheral clonal expansion, particularly in CD8+ T cells.

From a lookup of the germline V gene, CDR1 and CDR2 are SGHNT and YENEEA. Reading from cysteine to phenylalanine, the CDR3 counts 13 amino acids. CDR3 DNA only is kept here, 39 bases in frame from base 1. Deletion took 4 bases off V and 0 bases off J, with a span of 5 bases between the germline ends. As to this clone: The clone's antigen remains unknown. Base qualities are not recorded, but no much larger clone differs from it by a single base.

The trial excluded patients who had a history of autoimmune disease or were on systemic immunosuppression. In every dose cohort, peripheral blood was drawn for TCR sequencing at baseline, cycle 4 day 1, and cycle 7 day 1. Samples were obtained from an open-label, multicenter, first-in-human phase I dose-escalation trial of ivuxolimab. The trial enrolled adults with locally advanced or metastatic head and neck squamous cell, hepatocellular, melanoma or renal cell carcinoma. Before TCR sequencing, CD4+ and CD8+ T cells were separately sorted from peripheral blood. Genomic DNA was extracted from sorted cells for sequencing of the TCRbeta CDR3 region. The immunoSEQ Assay was used to sequence the TCRbeta CDR3 regions. What TCRdb holds here is the immuneACCESS table cut down to in-frame rearrangements. Part of the clones is not present; checked against another copy, under half of the missing clones reflect an unresolved V gene, and the others are unexplained. In all, the sample holds about 80,000 clones, and roughly 92% of those were seen once. Roughly 5% of the sample belongs to the ten largest clones.

The sequence was collected from an adult with an advanced solid tumor such as melanoma, head and neck, liver or kidney cancer. Sequenced here: CD4+ or CD8+ T cells sorted from blood, sampled in a trial of the OX40 agonist ivuxolimab. The chain is made from TRBV11-3 and TRBJ2-3; the D gene cannot be named for sure. The nucleotide sequence is given as TGTGCCAGCAGCTCGACTAGCACAGATACGCAGTATTTT. The encoded protein is CASSSTSTDTQYF. Here the CDR3 is joined to the reference TRBV11-3 and TRBJ2-3 genes, and the full variable domain is: EAGVVQSPRYKIIEKKQPVAFWCNPISGHNTLYWYLQNLGQGPELLIRYENEEAVDDSQLPKDRFSAERLKGVDSTLKIQPAELGDSAVYLCASSSTSTDTQYFGPGTRLTVL.